The entry that follows covers one TCR beta chain sequence. Its recognized antigen is unknown. No quality values exist for individual bases; no much larger clone is one base distant. The immunoSEQ Assay, a bias-controlled multiplex PCR, was used to amplify TCRbeta CDR3 regions from genomic DNA. The study's own analysis went as follows. Nucleated cell counts per sample were estimated from amplification of reference gene primers within the assay. To quantify the absolute abundance of each unique TCRbeta CDR3 rearrangement, sequence reads were collapsed and filtered. For each sample, productive Simpson clonality was calculated by taking the square root of Simpson's diversity index across productive rearrangements. The source is immuneACCESS, and TCRdb retained only in-frame sequences with V and J called. Part of the clones is not carried over; for the studies checked, unresolved V genes explain less than half of this, and the remainder is unexplained. V, J and clone size derive from that table, while D and trimming were established from the DNA sequence. Within this sample are roughly 43,000 clones, with nearly 70% of them counted one time only. The ten largest clones capture roughly 6.3% of the sample.

The CDR3 runs 15 amino acids, cysteine and phenylalanine included. Only the CDR3 part of the read is kept: 45 bases, read in frame from the first base. CDR1 and CDR2 (SGHTA, FQGNSA) derive from the germline V gene. Trimming accounts for 3 bases at V and 0 bases at J, while the number of junction bases matched to no gene is 5. Collaborating institutions collected whole blood in K2EDTA tubes following their own protocols. For TCRbeta analysis, collaborator samples were shipped as frozen whole blood, as isolated PBMCs, or as DNA extracted from either sample type. This entry comes from a study of blood T cell repertoires in COVID-19 (dated by TCRdb to between 2020 and 2021). Looking at the study overall: The collaborator samples originated in the United States, Italy and Spain and spanned the acute and convalescent phases of COVID-19. A freely available public database, intended as a resource for researchers studying the immune response to SARS-CoV-2, is where the repertoires were released. The samples were drawn from two sources: the first 160 participants of the ongoing ImmuneRACE study, and 1,254 subjects contributed by 6 global collaborators. The prospective study material was composed of cDNA or gDNA derived from T cells, B-cell-depleted T cells, or PBMCs. Where HLA class I and class II types were available, the types were taken from metadata supplied by the sample provider, not from assay-based typing. The dataset comprised deeply sampled blood TCRbeta repertoires from subjects exposed to, actively infected with, or recovered from COVID-19. A de-identified subject ID, COVID-19 status, age in years and sex were almost always included in the sample metadata. The paper's findings and limits, for the study overall: The quantity of clinical and demographic metadata differed by source and by participant and was supplied without curation.

The specimen sequenced was peripheral blood. The rearrangement joined TRBV7-2 to TRBJ2-7; 7 central nucleotides agree with TRBD2. The TCR originated in a man older than 75 with acute or convalescent COVID-19. This receptor carries the CDR3 CASSLGGGLSYEQYF. At the DNA level, the sequence is TGTGCCAGCAGCTTGGGGGGGGGACTCTCCTACGAGCAGTACTTC.